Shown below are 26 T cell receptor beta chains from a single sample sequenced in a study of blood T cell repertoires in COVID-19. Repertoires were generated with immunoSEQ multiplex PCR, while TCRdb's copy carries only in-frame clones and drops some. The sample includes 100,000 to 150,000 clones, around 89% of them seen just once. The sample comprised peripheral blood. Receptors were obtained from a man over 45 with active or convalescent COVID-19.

CDR3 nucleotide sequence: TGTGCCAGCAGCGGGGGACTAGCGGGGTCGAACACCGGGGAGCTGTTTTTT. It yields the protein CASSGGLAGSNTGELFF. This chain joins TRBV3-1 (or the pseudogene TRBV3-2) and TRBJ2-2; 13 nucleotides align to TRBD2. Germline V gene data show CDR1 as LGHDT and CDR2 as YNNKEL (reference sequence). Trimming at V came to 5 bases and at J to 0 bases, leaving 3 bases not matched to a gene. The CDR3 is 17 amino acids.

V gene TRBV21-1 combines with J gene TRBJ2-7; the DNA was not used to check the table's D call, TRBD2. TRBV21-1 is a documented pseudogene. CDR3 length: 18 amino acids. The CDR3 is CAITEKASGGAPPYEQYF. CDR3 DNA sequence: TGTGCCATAACTGAAAAGGCTAGCGGGGGGGCCCCCCCCTACGAGCAGTACTTC.

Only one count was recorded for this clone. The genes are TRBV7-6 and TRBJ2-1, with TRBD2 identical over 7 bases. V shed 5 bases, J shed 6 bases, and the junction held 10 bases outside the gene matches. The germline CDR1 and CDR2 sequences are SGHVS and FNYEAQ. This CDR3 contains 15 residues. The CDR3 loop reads CASSAQGGGSNEQFF. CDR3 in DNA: TGTGCCAGCAGCGCCCAGGGCGGGGGTTCCAATGAGCAGTTCTTC.

The chain's CDR3 is CASTKRGGGYTF. The CDR3, as DNA: TGTGCCAGCACCAAAAGGGGGGGTGGCTACACCTTC. V gene TRBV28 combines with J gene TRBJ1-2, with D possibly TRBD1 on 6 matching bases. The CDR3 loop spans 12 amino acids. Germline-derived CDR1 and CDR2 are MDHEN and SYDVKM. Between the trimmed V and J ends, which lost 7 bases and 7 bases, there was a span of 13 bases.

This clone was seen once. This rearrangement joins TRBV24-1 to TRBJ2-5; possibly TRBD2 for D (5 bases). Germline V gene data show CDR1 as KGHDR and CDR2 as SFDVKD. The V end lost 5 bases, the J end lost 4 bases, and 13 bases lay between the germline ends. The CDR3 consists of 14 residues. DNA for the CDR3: TGTGCCACCAGTGGACCGCCGGAGGTAGAGACCCAGTACTTC. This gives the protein CATSGPPEVETQYF.

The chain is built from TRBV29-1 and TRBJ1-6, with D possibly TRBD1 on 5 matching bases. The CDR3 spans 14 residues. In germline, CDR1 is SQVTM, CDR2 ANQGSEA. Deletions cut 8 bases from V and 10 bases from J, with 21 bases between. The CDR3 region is CSPWKEGTGSPLHF. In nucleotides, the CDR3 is TGCAGCCCTTGGAAAGAGGGGACTGGGTCACCCCTCCACTTT.

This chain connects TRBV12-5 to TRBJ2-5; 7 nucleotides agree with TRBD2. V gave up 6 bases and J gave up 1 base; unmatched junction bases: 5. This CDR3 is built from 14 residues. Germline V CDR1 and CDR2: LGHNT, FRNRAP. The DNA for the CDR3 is TGTGCTAGTGGCCGGGGGGTCCTCCAAGAGACCCAGTACTTC. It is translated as CASGRGVLQETQYF. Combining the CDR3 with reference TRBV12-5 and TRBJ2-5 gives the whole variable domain DARVTQTPRHKVTEMGQEVTMRCQPILGHNTVFWYRQTMMQGLELLAYFRNRAPLDDSGMPKDRFSAEMPDATLATLKIQPSEPRDSAVYFCASGRGVLQETQYFGPGTRLLVL.

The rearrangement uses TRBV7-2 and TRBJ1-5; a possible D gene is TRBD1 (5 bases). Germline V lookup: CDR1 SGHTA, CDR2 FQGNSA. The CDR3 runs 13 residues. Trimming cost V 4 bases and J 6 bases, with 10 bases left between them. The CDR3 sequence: CASSSDGAQPQHF. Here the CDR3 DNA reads TGTGCCAGCAGCTCGGATGGGGCTCAGCCCCAGCATTTT.

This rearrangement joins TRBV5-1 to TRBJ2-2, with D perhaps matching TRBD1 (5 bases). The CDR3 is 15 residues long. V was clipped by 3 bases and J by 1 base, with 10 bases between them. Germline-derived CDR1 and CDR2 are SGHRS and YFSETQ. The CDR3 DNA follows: TGCGCCAGCAGCTACCTAACAGGGAACACCGGGGAGCTGTTTTTT. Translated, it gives CASSYLTGNTGELFF.

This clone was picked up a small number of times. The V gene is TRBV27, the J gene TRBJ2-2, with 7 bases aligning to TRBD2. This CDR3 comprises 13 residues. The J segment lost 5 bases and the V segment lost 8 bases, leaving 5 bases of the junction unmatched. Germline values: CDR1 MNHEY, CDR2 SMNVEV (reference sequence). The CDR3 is CASSRGKTGELFF. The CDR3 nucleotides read TGTGCCAGCTCGCGGGGGAAAACCGGGGAGCTGTTTTTT.

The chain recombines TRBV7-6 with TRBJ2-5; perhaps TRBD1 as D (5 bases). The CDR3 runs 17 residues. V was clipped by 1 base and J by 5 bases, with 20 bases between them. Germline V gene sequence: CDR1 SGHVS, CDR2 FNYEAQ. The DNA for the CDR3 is TGTGCCAGCAGCTTAGGCGGTCCCGGACAAAAGACGGAGACCCAGTACTTC. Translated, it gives CASSLGGPGQKTETQYF. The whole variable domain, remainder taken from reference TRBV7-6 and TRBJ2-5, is GAGVSQSPRYKVTKRGQDVALRCDPISGHVSLYWYRQALGQGPEFLTYFNYEAQQDKSGLPNDRFSAERPEGSISTLTIQRTEQRDSAMYRCASSLGGPGQKTETQYFGPGTRLLVL.

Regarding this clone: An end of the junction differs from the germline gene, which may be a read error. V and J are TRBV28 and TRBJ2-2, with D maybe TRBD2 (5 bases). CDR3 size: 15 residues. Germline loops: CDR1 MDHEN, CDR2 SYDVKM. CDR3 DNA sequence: TGTGCCAACAGTTTTCTCACTAGGGACACCGGGGAGCTGTTTTTT. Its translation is CANSFLTRDTGELFF.

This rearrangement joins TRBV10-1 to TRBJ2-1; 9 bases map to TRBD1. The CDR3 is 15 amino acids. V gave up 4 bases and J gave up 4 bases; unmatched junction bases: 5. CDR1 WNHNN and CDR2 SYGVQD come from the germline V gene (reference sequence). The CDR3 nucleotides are TGCGCCAGCAGTGCAGGACAGGGGAGGTACAATGAGCAGTTCTTC. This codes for CASSAGQGRYNEQFF.

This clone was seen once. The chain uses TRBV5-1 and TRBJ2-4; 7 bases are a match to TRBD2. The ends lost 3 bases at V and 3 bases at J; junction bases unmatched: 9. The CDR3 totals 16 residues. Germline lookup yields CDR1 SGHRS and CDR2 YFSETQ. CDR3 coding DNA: TGCGCCAGCAGCTCAATAAGCGGGGATGGCAAAAACATTCAGTACTTC. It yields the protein CASSSISGDGKNIQYF.

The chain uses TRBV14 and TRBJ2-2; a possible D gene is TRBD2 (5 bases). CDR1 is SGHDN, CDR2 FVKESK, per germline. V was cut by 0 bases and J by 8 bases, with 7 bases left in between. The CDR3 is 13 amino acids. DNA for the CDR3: TGTGCCAGCAGCCAAGATTGGACTGGGGAGCTGTTTTTT. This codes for CASSQDWTGELFF.

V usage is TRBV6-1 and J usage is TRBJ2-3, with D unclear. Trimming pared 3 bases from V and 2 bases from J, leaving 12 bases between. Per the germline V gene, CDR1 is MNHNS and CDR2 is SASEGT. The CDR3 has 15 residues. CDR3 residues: CASSEARVHTDTQYF. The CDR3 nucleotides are TGTGCCAGCAGTGAGGCTAGAGTCCACACAGATACGCAGTATTTT.

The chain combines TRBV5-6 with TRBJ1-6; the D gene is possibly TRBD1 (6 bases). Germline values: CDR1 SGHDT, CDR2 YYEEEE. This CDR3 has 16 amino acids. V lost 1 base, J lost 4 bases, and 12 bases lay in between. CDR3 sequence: CASSLLGGGYNSPLHF. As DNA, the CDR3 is TGTGCCAGCAGCTTGTTAGGGGGGGGATATAATTCACCCCTCCACTTT.

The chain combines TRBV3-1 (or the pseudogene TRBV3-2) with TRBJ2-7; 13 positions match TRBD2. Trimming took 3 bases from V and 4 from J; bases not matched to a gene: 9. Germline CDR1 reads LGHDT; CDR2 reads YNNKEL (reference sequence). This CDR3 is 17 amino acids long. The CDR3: CASSHGTSGTFFYEQYF. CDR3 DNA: TGTGCCAGCAGCCACGGGACTAGCGGGACTTTCTTTTACGAGCAGTACTTC.

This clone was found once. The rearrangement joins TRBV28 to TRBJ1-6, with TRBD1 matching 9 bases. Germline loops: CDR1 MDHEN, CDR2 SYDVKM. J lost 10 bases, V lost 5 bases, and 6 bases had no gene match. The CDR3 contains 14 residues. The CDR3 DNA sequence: TGTGCCAGCAGTCCACAGGGGGCGCGATCACCCCTCCACTTT. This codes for CASSPQGARSPLHF.

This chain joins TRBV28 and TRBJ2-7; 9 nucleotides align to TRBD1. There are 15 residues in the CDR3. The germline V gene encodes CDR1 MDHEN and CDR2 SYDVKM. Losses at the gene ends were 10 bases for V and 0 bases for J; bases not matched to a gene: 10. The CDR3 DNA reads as TGTGCCACTTCATCTGGACAGGGGTTCTCCTACGAGCAGTACTTC. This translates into CATSSGQGFSYEQYF.

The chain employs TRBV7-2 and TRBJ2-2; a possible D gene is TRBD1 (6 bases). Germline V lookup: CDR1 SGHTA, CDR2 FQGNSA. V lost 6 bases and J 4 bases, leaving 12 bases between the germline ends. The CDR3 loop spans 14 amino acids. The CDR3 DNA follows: TGTGCCAGCAGGGACAGTTATCGCACCGGGGAGCTGTTTTTT. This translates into CASRDSYRTGELFF.

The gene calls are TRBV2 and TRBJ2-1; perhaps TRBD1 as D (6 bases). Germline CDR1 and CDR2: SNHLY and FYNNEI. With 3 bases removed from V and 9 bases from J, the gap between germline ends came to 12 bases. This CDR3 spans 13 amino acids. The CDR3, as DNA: TGTGCCAGCAGTGACCATACAGGGTTTGAGCAGTTCTTC. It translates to CASSDHTGFEQFF.

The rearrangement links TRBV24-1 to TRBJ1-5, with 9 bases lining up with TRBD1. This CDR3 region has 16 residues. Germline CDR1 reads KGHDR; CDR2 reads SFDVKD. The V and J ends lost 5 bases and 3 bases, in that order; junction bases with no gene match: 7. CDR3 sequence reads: CATSASGQGTNQPQHF. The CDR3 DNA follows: TGTGCCACCAGTGCTTCGGGACAGGGTACCAATCAGCCCCAGCATTTT.

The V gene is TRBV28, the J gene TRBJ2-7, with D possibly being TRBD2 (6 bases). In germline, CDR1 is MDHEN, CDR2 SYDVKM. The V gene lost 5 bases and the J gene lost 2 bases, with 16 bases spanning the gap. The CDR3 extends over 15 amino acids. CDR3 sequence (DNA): TGTGCCAGCAGTCCCCGCGGTAGCGGAGCCTACGAGCAGTACTTC. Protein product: CASSPRGSGAYEQYF.

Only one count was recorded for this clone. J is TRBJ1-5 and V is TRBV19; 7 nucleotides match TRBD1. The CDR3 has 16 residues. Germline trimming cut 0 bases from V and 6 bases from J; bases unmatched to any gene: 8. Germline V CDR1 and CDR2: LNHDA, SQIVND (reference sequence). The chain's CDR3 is CASSIDLAGGVQPQHF. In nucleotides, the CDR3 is TGTGCCAGTAGTATAGATTTGGCAGGGGGAGTTCAGCCCCAGCATTTT.

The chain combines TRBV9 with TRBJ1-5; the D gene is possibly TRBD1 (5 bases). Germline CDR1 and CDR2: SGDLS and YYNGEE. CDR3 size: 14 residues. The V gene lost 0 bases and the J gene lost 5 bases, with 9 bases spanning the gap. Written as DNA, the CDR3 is TGTGCCAGCAGCGTAGGTAGGGGCGATCAGCCCCAGCATTTT. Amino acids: CASSVGRGDQPQHF. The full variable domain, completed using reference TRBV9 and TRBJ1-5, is DSGVTQTPKHLITATGQRVTLRCSPRSGDLSVYWYQQSLDQGLQFLIQYYNGEERAKGNILERFSAQQFPDLHSELNLSSLELGDSALYFCASSVGRGDQPQHFGDGTRLSIL.